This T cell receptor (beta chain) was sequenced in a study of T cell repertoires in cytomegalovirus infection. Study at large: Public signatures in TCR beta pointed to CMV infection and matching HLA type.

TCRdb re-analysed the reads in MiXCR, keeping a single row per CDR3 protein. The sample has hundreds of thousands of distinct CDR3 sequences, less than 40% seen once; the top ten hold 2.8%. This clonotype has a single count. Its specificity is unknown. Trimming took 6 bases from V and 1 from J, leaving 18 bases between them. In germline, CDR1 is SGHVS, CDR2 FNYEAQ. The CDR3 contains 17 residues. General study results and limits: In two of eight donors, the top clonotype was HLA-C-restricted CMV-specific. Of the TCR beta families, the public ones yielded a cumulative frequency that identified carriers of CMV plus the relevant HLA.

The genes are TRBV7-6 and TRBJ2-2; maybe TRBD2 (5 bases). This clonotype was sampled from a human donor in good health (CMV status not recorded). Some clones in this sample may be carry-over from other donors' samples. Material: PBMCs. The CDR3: CASRPTLAKGNTGELFF. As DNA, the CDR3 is TGTGCCAGCAGGCCCACGCTAGCAAAAGGGAACACCGGGGAGCTGTTTTTT. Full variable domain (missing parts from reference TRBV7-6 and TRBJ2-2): GAGVSQSPRYKVTKRGQDVALRCDPISGHVSLYWYRQALGQGPEFLTYFNYEAQQDKSGLPNDRFSAERPEGSISTLTIQRTEQRDSAMYRCASRPTLAKGNTGELFFGEGSRLTVL.